This T cell receptor beta chain was recovered during a study of control samples from healthy donors and cancer patients. Here immunoSEQ multiplex PCR was the method, and the copy in TCRdb shows in-frame clones only, minus some. The repertoire has about 140,000 clones, 80% to 95% of them found once; the top ten carry around 10%. This CDR3 comprises 11 residues. Trimming stripped 3 bases from V and 4 bases from J, with 2 bases between. Germline loops: CDR1 SGHNT, CDR2 YYREEE (reference sequence). Sequenced material: blood. This TCR was recovered from a man aged 25-45 years in good health. This sequence joins TRBV5-4 and TRBJ2-1; D call uncertain. CDR3 loop: CASSWYNEQFF. As DNA, the CDR3 is TGTGCCAGCAGCTGGTACAATGAGCAGTTCTTC.